This entry describes one TCR beta chain. Ten or more counts support this clone. There is no known antigen for this receptor. The read gets to within 3 residues of the CDR3 end, and the germline J gene fills in the rest. The data were taken from a study of T cell clonality in common variable immunodeficiency (dated by TCRdb to between 2014 and 2017). Overall study results and their limits: Healthy controls shared more TCRbeta clones with each other than CVID subjects shared among themselves (p < 0.0001). Despite equal DNA input, controls averaged approximately 74,000 unique sequences per sample versus around 32,000 in CVID samples. Correlations between repertoire features and clinical complications were limited by patient heterogeneity within the CVID cohort. Reportedly, TCRbeta sequences from CVID had fewer deletions and N-nucleotide insertions, and highly modified clones with 13 or more V deletions were absent from CVID. According to the authors, figuring out what caused the increased clonality in CVID would require sequencing the repertoires of T cell subpopulations. Increased TCRbeta clonality was found in CVID subjects compared with healthy controls (t-test p = 0.018), with the increase being most characteristic of about a third of subjects.

For sequencing input, CVID and control samples contributed equivalent amounts of genomic DNA. For every sample, a 60 bp segment covering the rearranged TCRbeta CDR3 region was amplified and then sequenced. The immunoSEQ assay, a bias-corrected multiplex PCR combined with high-throughput sequencing, was used for TCRbeta amplification. Per the original workflow: Every unique nucleotide sequence counted as a clone and was annotated with V, D and J genes, copy number and frequency. Sequences were labeled productive if in frame, and non-productive if out of frame or containing stop codons. As previously described, clonality was computed from Shannon's entropy. The predicted amino acid sequences of productive clones were used to derive the mean CDR3 Kyte-Doolittle hydropathy. Hierarchical clustering of scaled V gene usage was performed with the R hclust function using Manhattan distance and complete linkage. Sharing of clones by CDR3 amino acid sequence was evaluated through resampling of 12 repertoires per group over 100 rounds. The repertoires were screened for 60 to 85 published EBV-specific TCRbeta sequences and a few hundred published CMV-specific TCRbeta sequences. A couple of CVID samples yielding fewer than 10,000 sequences were excluded from analysis, leaving some 40 CVID repertoires. What TCRdb holds here is the immuneACCESS table cut down to in-frame rearrangements. Part of the clones is not present; checked against another copy, under half of the missing clones reflect an unresolved V gene, and the others are unexplained. V, J and clone size are those of that table, while D and trimming were read from the DNA. Here the sample lists roughly 50,000 clones, none seen once only. Clones ranked in the top ten supply 3% to 3.5% of the sample.

Predominantly Caucasian heritage was noted among both the CVID patients and the healthy controls. Heparinized peripheral whole blood samples of about 4.5 to 8.5 ml were collected from each donor. Genomic DNA from adults with common variable immune deficiency (CVID) and from healthy adult controls was used for sequencing of TCRbeta CDR3 repertoires. The control group was made up of about 22 healthy adult volunteers (10 male and 12 female) whose ages ranged from roughly 23 to 70 years, with a mean age of around 30. Diluted blood was subjected to density centrifugation over Hypaque 1077 or Ficoll-Paque for isolation of peripheral blood mononuclear cells. Genomic DNA was extracted from unsorted mononuclear cells by Qiagen column purification or by a centrifugation-based method. The CDR3 numbers 11 residues from cysteine through phenylalanine. The DNA has 24 bases, all within the CDR3, and is read from base 1. Trimming costs V 5 bases and J 8 bases, and their ends lie 7 bases apart.

The receptor comes from a person aged 18 to 75 in good health. Sequenced: peripheral blood mononuclear cells. This sequence uses TRBV12-3 or TRBV12-4 and TRBJ2-1, with no confidently assigned D gene. CDR3 DNA (partial): TGTGCCAGCAGTGCGTTTGATGAG. This translates into CASSAFDE. The entire CDR3 protein is CASSAFDEQFF.